Presented here are 15 T cell receptor beta chains from one specimen sequenced in a study of T cell repertoires in cytomegalovirus infection. MiXCR was run by TCRdb on the reads, yielding one entry per CDR3 protein. This table has over 300,000 distinct CDR3 sequences, 15% to 20% appearing once. Sequenced: PBMCs. The receptors shown here come from a human donor in good health (CMV status not recorded). Some clones in this sample may be carry-over from other donors' samples.

This clonotype was seen only a few times. The genes are TRBV7-8 and TRBJ1-6; 7 nucleotides line up with TRBD1. This CDR3 is built from 15 residues. V shed 1 base and J 8 bases; nucleotides not matched to a gene: 5. Germline assignment: CDR1 SGHVS and CDR2 FQNEAQ. CDR3 DNA sequence: TGTGCCAGCAGCTTAGTGCAGGGGGGCGATTCACCCCTCCACTTT. Translation: CASSLVQGGDSPLHF.

This chain joins TRBV20-1 and TRBJ2-1; TRBD2 is a possible D gene (6 bases). Germline CDR1 is DFQATT and CDR2 is SNEGSKA (reference sequence). V gave up 6 bases and J gave up 8 bases, with 17 bases separating them. The CDR3 spans 13 residues. CDR3 sequence reads: CSAHPAGGDEQFF. CDR3 DNA sequence: TGCAGTGCCCACCCTGCGGGCGGGGATGAGCAGTTCTTC.

V and J are TRBV29-1 and TRBJ2-7; a weak D match, TRBD2 (6 bases). Germline loops: CDR1 SQVTM, CDR2 ANQGSEA. The CDR3 has 15 amino acids. The V end lost 0 bases, the J end lost 3 bases, and 15 bases lay between the germline ends. This CDR3 reads CSVEDIAGRHYEQYV. CDR3 bases: TGCAGCGTTGAAGATATTGCGGGGCGTCACTACGAGCAGTACGTC.

This clonotype was counted a few times. The rearrangement joins TRBV27 to TRBJ2-3, with 8 nucleotides matching TRBD2. V lost 2 bases, J lost 0 bases, and 4 bases stayed unmatched. Germline assignment: CDR1 MNHEY and CDR2 SMNVEV (reference sequence). The CDR3 length is 16 residues. For the CDR3, the DNA is TGTGCCAGCAGTTTACTTAGCGGGGTTAGCACAGATACGCAGTATTTT. Its protein is CASSLLSGVSTDTQYF.

This clonotype occurred a few times. This sequence joins TRBV2 and TRBJ1-3; no firm D call. Deletions cut 7 bases from V and 2 bases from J, with 9 bases between. Looked up from germline, CDR1 is SNHLY and CDR2 is FYNNEI. The CDR3 is 13 amino acids. DNA of the CDR3: TGTGCCAGCACTTATTATACTGGAAACACCATATATTTT. Translation: CASTYYTGNTIYF.

The V and J genes are TRBV7-2 and TRBJ2-5; 10 positions agree with TRBD2. The CDR3 runs to 20 residues. After removal of 1 base from V and 2 bases from J, the junction contained 16 bases not matched to a gene. The germline gives CDR1 SGHTA, CDR2 FQGNSA. DNA of the CDR3: TGTGCCAGCAGCTTAGTCGGTTTTCAGCGGGGGGGCGCTAAGCAAGAGACCCAGTACTTC. This gives the protein CASSLVGFQRGGAKQETQYF. The full variable domain, its missing parts supplied by reference TRBV7-2 and TRBJ2-5, is GAGVSQSPSNKVTEKGKDVELRCDPISGHTALYWYRQSLGQGLEFLIYFQGNSAPDKSGLPSDRFSAERTGGSVSTLTIQRTQQEDSAVYLCASSLVGFQRGGAKQETQYFGPGTRLLVL.

A word on this clonotype: A much bigger clone sits one base away, suggesting this may be a read error. The V gene is TRBV28, the J gene TRBJ1-3; TRBD1 might be the D (6 bases). Trimming pared 2 bases from V and 4 bases from J, leaving 15 bases between. The CDR3 loop spans 16 amino acids. The germline V gene encodes CDR1 MDHEN and CDR2 SYDVKM. The CDR3 DNA is TGTGCCAGCAGTTTACGGGGAACAGGGCTGGGAAACACCATATATTTT. It is translated as CASSLRGTGLGNTIYF.

The rearrangement links TRBV4-3 to TRBJ2-7; D gene unclear. Germline V gives CDR1 LGHNA, CDR2 YSLEER. This CDR3 is 15 amino acids long. Trimming cost V 0 bases and J 1 base, with 10 bases left between them. CDR3: CASSQDRAQSYEQYF. The CDR3 DNA sequence: TGCGCCAGCAGCCAAGATAGGGCGCAGTCCTACGAGCAGTACTTC.

This clonotype was counted a few times. J is TRBJ2-1 and V is TRBV27, with 12 nucleotides matching TRBD2. The trim removed 6 bases at V and 8 bases at J, leaving 5 bases unmatched. The germline gives CDR1 MNHEY, CDR2 SMNVEV (reference sequence). The CDR3 loop spans 14 amino acids. CDR3 in DNA: TGTGCCAGCAGGCCTAGCGGGGGGGCCGATGAGCAGTTCTTC. Protein product: CASRPSGGADEQFF.

V and J are TRBV9 and TRBJ2-3; TRBD2 aligns across 10 bases. The CDR3 length is 15 residues. Germline CDR1 is SGDLS and CDR2 is YYNGEE. The junction had 4 bases not matched to a gene; V was cut back by 4 bases and J by 2 bases. For the CDR3, the DNA is TGTGCCAGCAGCCTGGGACTAGCGCTCACAGATACGCAGTATTTT. This encodes CASSLGLALTDTQYF.

The CDR3 loop is CSARTGLNWDSPLHF. CDR3 DNA sequence: TGCAGTGCAAGGACAGGGTTGAATTGGGATTCACCCCTCCACTTT. The rearrangement uses TRBV20-1 and TRBJ1-6; 8 nucleotides agree with TRBD1. The CDR3 is 15 amino acids. Per germline, CDR1 DFQATT and CDR2 SNEGSKA (reference sequence). V shed 6 bases, J shed 8 bases, and the junction held 12 bases outside the gene matches.

This clonotype was counted a few times. The V gene is TRBV27, the J gene TRBJ2-5, with D possibly being TRBD1 or TRBD2 (5 bases each). Germline assignment: CDR1 MNHEY and CDR2 SMNVEV (reference sequence). Trimming took 4 bases from V and 3 from J, leaving 18 bases between them. The CDR3 is 16 residues long. CDR3 protein: CASSSIFMGDEETQYF. CDR3 DNA: TGTGCCAGCAGTTCGATTTTTATGGGGGACGAAGAGACCCAGTACTTC.

The chain joins TRBV27 to TRBJ1-5; TRBD1 is a possible D gene (6 bases). This CDR3 comprises 14 residues. Between the trimmed V and J ends, which lost 3 bases and 7 bases, there was a span of 13 bases. The germline V gene encodes CDR1 MNHEY and CDR2 SMNVEV (reference sequence). CDR3 loop: CASSFGRGEQPQHF. The CDR3 coding sequence is TGTGCCAGCAGTTTTGGCAGGGGAGAACAGCCCCAGCATTTT.

The chain has TRBV2 and TRBJ1-2; D is unresolved. V gave up 8 bases and J gave up 8 bases, with 12 bases separating them. Germline assignment: CDR1 SNHLY and CDR2 FYNNEI. The CDR3 extends over 11 amino acids. The CDR3 DNA is TGTGCCAGCGGCCCCCGGGTAGGCTACACCTTC. Translated, it gives CASGPRVGYTF.

The table lists this clonotype with many counts. The germline gene is not matched at one end of the junction; a read error may be the cause. The chain is built from TRBV4-2 and TRBJ2-5; D uncertain. In germline, CDR1 is LGHNA, CDR2 YNFKEQ. The CDR3 has 14 amino acids. The CDR3 is CASSQGWGQETQYF. CDR3 sequence (DNA): TGCGCCAGCAGCCAAGGGTGGGGTCAAGAGACCCAGTACTTC.